These 24 T cell receptor beta chains came from one sample sequenced in a study of cytomegalovirus exposure and HLA in healthy donors. PCR involved 60 Vbeta and 13 Jbeta primers. Measured with immunoSEQ multiplex PCR; TCRdb has only the in-frame clones, and not every one. The sample comprises fewer than 250,000 clones, around 79% of which are singletons, and roughly 0.22% rests with the top ten. The specimen sequenced was PBMCs. The receptor set was obtained from a girl aged 2-15 years in good health and CMV-seronegative.

The chain combines TRBV5-1 with TRBJ1-3; 10 positions match TRBD1. This CDR3 comprises 19 residues. Unmatched junction bases numbered 13, after V lost 2 bases and J lost 2 bases. CDR1 and CDR2 from the germline V gene are SGHRS and YFSETQ. CDR3 sequence (DNA): TGCGCCAGCAGCTTCTCCCCAACGGGACAGGGGAAGGCTGGAAACACCATATATTTT. It yields the protein CASSFSPTGQGKAGNTIYF. Full variable domain (outside the CDR3, taken from reference TRBV5-1 and TRBJ1-3): KAGVTQTPRYLIKTRGQQVTLSCSPISGHRSVSWYQQTPGQGLQFLFEYFSETQRNKGNFPGRFSGRQFSNSRSEMNVSTLELGDSALYLCASSFSPTGQGKAGNTIYFGEGSWLTVV.

This rearrangement joins TRBV10-3 to TRBJ2-7, with 8 bases fitting TRBD1. This CDR3 has 14 residues. Germline CDR1 is ENHRY and CDR2 is SYGVKD. The junction had 9 bases not matched to a gene; V was cut back by 9 bases and J by 2 bases. The CDR3 DNA is TGTGCCATTCGAGGACAGGGCGAAACCTACGAGCAGTACTTC. Its translation is CAIRGQGETYEQYF.

The chain recombines TRBV7-2 with TRBJ1-2; a possible D gene is TRBD1 (5 bases). The CDR3 consists of 13 residues. V shed 1 base and J shed 7 bases, with 10 bases lying between them. CDR1 SGHTA and CDR2 FQGNSA come from the germline V gene. The DNA for the CDR3 is TGTGCCAGCAGCTTAGGGCAGGGCTTTGGCTACACCTTC. This sequence encodes CASSLGQGFGYTF.

The V call is TRBV5-1, the J call TRBJ1-6; D is undetermined. The CDR3 sequence is 14 residues long. The V gene lost 4 bases and the J gene lost 8 bases, with 13 bases spanning the gap. Per the germline V gene, CDR1 is SGHRS and CDR2 is YFSETQ. The CDR3 sequence: CASSLMSRDSPLHF. The DNA of the CDR3 is TGCGCCAGCAGCCTCATGAGTCGGGATTCACCCCTCCACTTT.

This clone was recorded once. The chain has TRBV7-9 and TRBJ2-3; D unresolved. Germline V gene data show CDR1 as SEHNR and CDR2 as FQNEAQ (reference sequence). Trimming stripped 3 bases from V and 0 bases from J, with 7 bases between. The CDR3 covers 14 residues. The CDR3 region has the DNA TGTGCCAGCAGCTTCAGCGTCAGCACAGATACGCAGTATTTT. This codes for CASSFSVSTDTQYF.

V usage is TRBV9 and J usage is TRBJ1-3, with D possibly matching TRBD1 (5 bases). Between the trimmed V and J ends, which lost 0 bases and 4 bases, there was a span of 8 bases. This CDR3 comprises 14 residues. In germline, CDR1 is SGDLS, CDR2 YYNGEE. The CDR3 protein is CASSVGGAGNTIYF. The DNA for the CDR3 is TGTGCCAGCAGCGTAGGGGGCGCAGGAAACACCATATATTTT.

V usage is TRBV19 and J usage is TRBJ2-7; a weak D match, TRBD1 (6 bases). The CDR3 has 14 residues. Germline lookup yields CDR1 LNHDA and CDR2 SQIVND (reference sequence). Between the trimmed V and J ends, which lost 3 bases and 5 bases, there was a span of 14 bases. The CDR3 spells CASSMTGLAHEQYF. The CDR3, as DNA: TGTGCCAGTAGTATGACAGGACTCGCCCACGAGCAGTACTTC.

The chain links TRBV25-1 to TRBJ2-1; 9 bases fit TRBD2. The CDR3 spans 13 residues. CDR1 and CDR2 from the germline V gene are MGHDK and SYGVNS. The V and J ends lost 6 bases and 9 bases, in that order; junction bases with no gene match: 6. The CDR3 sequence is CASRRTSEGEQFF. The CDR3 nucleotides read TGTGCCAGCAGAAGGACTAGCGAGGGTGAGCAGTTCTTC.

This chain uses TRBV5-5 with TRBJ2-3; TRBD2 might be the D (5 bases). V was trimmed by 1 base and J by 0 bases, leaving 6 bases between them. This CDR3 comprises 14 residues. Germline assignment: CDR1 SGHKS and CDR2 YYEKEE (reference sequence). The CDR3 spells CASSLRTSTDTQYF. The CDR3, as DNA: TGTGCCAGCAGCTTGAGGACTAGCACAGATACGCAGTATTTT. The full variable domain, completed using reference TRBV5-5 and TRBJ2-3, is DAGVTQSPTHLIKTRGQQVTLRCSPISGHKSVSWYQQVLGQGPQFIFQYYEKEERGRGNFPDRFSARQFPNYSSELNVNALLLGDSALYLCASSLRTSTDTQYFGPGTRLTVL.

This chain joins TRBV30 and TRBJ2-2; D is perhaps TRBD2 (6 bases). Trimming removed 4 bases from V and 0 bases from J, with 9 bases in between. The CDR3 length is 14 residues. CDR1 and CDR2 from the germline V gene are GTSNPN and SVGIG (reference sequence). CDR3 sequence: CAWNSGPNTGELFF. DNA of the CDR3: TGTGCCTGGAATAGCGGACCGAACACCGGGGAGCTGTTTTTT.

The chain combines TRBV29-1 with TRBJ2-1; 8 bases align to TRBD2. Germline V CDR1 and CDR2: SQVTM, ANQGSEA. There are 13 residues in the CDR3. Trimming at V came to 4 bases and at J to 7 bases, leaving 6 bases not matched to a gene. CDR3 nucleotides: TGCAGCGTTGGTGGTAGCGGGGTTAATGAGCAGTTCTTC. Protein product: CSVGGSGVNEQFF.

This chain uses TRBV7-9 with TRBJ1-2; no definite D call. The CDR3 consists of 15 residues. Between the trimmed V and J ends, which lost 0 bases and 4 bases, there was a span of 12 bases. Germline V CDR1 and CDR2: SEHNR, FQNEAQ (reference sequence). In DNA, the CDR3 is TGTGCCAGCAGCTTAGCGGGAGGTACCTCCTATGGCTACACCTTC. Translation: CASSLAGGTSYGYTF.

The rearrangement joins TRBV6-1 to TRBJ2-3, with 11 bases that match TRBD2. CDR3 length: 18 residues. Germline CDR1 MNHNS, CDR2 SASEGT. J was trimmed by 2 bases and V by 2 bases; bases with no gene match: 9. For the CDR3, the DNA is TGTGCCAGCAGTGAATGGCGGCTAGCGGGGGGAACCACAGATACGCAGTATTTT. Its translation is CASSEWRLAGGTTDTQYF.

V usage is TRBV15 and J usage is TRBJ2-7, with a possible D match to TRBD2 (5 bases). Germline V gene data show CDR1 as LNHNV and CDR2 as YYDKDF (reference sequence). This CDR3 has 17 amino acids. Trimming shortened V by 1 base and J by 2 bases, and 18 bases separated the two germline ends. Here the CDR3 reads CATSRVSFGGDTYEQYF. DNA of the CDR3: TGTGCCACCAGCAGAGTTTCATTTGGAGGAGATACCTACGAGCAGTACTTC. The whole variable domain, remainder taken from reference TRBV15 and TRBJ2-7, is DAMVIQNPRYQVTQFGKPVTLSCSQTLNHNVMYWYQQKSSQAPKLLFHYYDKDFNNEADTPDNFQSRRPNTSFCFLDIRSPGLGDTAMYLCATSRVSFGGDTYEQYFGPGTRLTVT.

This chain connects TRBV6-1 to TRBJ1-2, with 8 bases matching TRBD1. Looked up from germline, CDR1 is MNHNS and CDR2 is SASEGT. This CDR3 has 14 amino acids. J gave up 8 bases and V 1 base, and 6 bases lay outside the gene matches. This CDR3 is CASSEEARDRGYTF. CDR3 nucleotide sequence: TGTGCCAGCAGTGAAGAAGCCCGGGACAGGGGCTACACCTTC.

This clone was counted once. The CDR3 DNA reads as TGTGCCAGCAGTGACAGGGGGTCGATTCAGCCCCAGCATTTT. Translating gives CASSDRGSIQPQHF. The V call is TRBV2, the J call TRBJ1-5, with 7 bases aligning to TRBD1. CDR1 is SNHLY, CDR2 FYNNEI, per germline. CDR3 size: 14 residues. V was clipped by 3 bases and J by 6 bases; unmatched bases: 5.

The V and J genes are TRBV2 and TRBJ2-3, with D perhaps TRBD2 (6 bases). Germline values: CDR1 SNHLY, CDR2 FYNNEI. The CDR3 length is 16 residues. Between the trimmed V and J ends, which lost 3 bases and 8 bases, there was a span of 21 bases. For the CDR3, the DNA is TGTGCCAGCAGTGAGCGATTGACCCGCCACGGGGGTACGCAGTATTTT. Translated, it gives CASSERLTRHGGTQYF.

This clone occurred once. The CDR3 is CASSLVDSSYNEQFF. The DNA of the CDR3 is TGTGCCAGCAGCTTAGTTGATAGCTCCTACAATGAGCAGTTCTTC. The chain has TRBV7-9 and TRBJ2-1; D is unclear. V lost 1 base and J lost 0, with 7 bases in between. The CDR3 is made up of 15 amino acids. Germline assignment: CDR1 SEHNR and CDR2 FQNEAQ (reference sequence).

The chain uses TRBV27 and TRBJ1-5, with D maybe TRBD1 (5 bases). CDR1 is MNHEY and CDR2 is SMNVEV in the germline V gene (reference sequence). The length of the CDR3 is 15 residues. The ends were cut back, 2 bases at V and 0 bases at J, with 8 bases in the middle. CDR3 loop: CASSLQGYSNQPQHF. CDR3 nucleotide sequence: TGTGCCAGCAGTTTACAGGGTTATAGCAATCAGCCCCAGCATTTT.

The chain has TRBV5-5 and TRBJ2-1; perhaps TRBD2 as D (6 bases). The CDR3 runs to 15 residues. The germline CDR1 and CDR2 sequences are SGHKS and YYEKEE (reference sequence). V was cut by 0 bases and J by 5 bases, with 12 bases left in between. CDR3 in amino acids: CASSLVVGGDNEQFF. CDR3 coding DNA: TGTGCCAGCAGCTTGGTCGTGGGAGGAGACAATGAGCAGTTCTTC.

The rearrangement uses TRBV19 and TRBJ2-1; 10 positions agree with TRBD1. Germline V lookup: CDR1 LNHDA, CDR2 SQIVND (reference sequence). The CDR3 runs 14 residues. J gave up 2 bases and V 6 bases, and 1 base lay outside the gene matches. Here the CDR3 DNA reads TGTGCCAGTAGCGGACAGGGGGCCTACAATGAGCAGTTCTTC. Translation gives CASSGQGAYNEQFF.

The J gene is TRBJ2-7, the V gene TRBV18; 13 bases match TRBD2. The CDR3 consists of 15 residues. J gave up 5 bases and V 3 bases, and 4 bases lay outside the gene matches. Germline assignment: CDR1 KGHSH and CDR2 LQKENI. CDR3 amino acids: CASSPRTSGSDEQYF. Here the CDR3 DNA reads TGTGCCAGCTCACCCAGGACTAGCGGGAGCGACGAGCAGTACTTC.

This chain connects TRBV5-5 to TRBJ1-4; 9 positions agree with TRBD1. J was trimmed by 8 bases and V by 3 bases; bases with no gene match: 5. There are 14 residues in the CDR3. In germline, CDR1 is SGHKS, CDR2 YYEKEE (reference sequence). As DNA, the CDR3 is TGTGCCAGCAGCTGGGGACAGGGCCCAGAAAAACTGTTTTTT. Translating gives CASSWGQGPEKLFF. The variable domain in full, completed from reference TRBV5-5 and TRBJ1-4, reads DAGVTQSPTHLIKTRGQQVTLRCSPISGHKSVSWYQQVLGQGPQFIFQYYEKEERGRGNFPDRFSARQFPNYSSELNVNALLLGDSALYLCASSWGQGPEKLFFGSGTQLSVL.

The chain is built from TRBV6-6 and TRBJ2-5; tentatively, D is TRBD2 (5 bases). The J call is uncertain, as TRBJ2-7 better fits the DNA end. The CDR3 is 14 amino acids. From germline, CDR1 is MNHNY and CDR2 SVGAGI (reference sequence). The CDR3, as DNA: TGTGCCAGCATGATAGGGAGCAGCTCTAACGAGCAGTACTTC. As protein: CASMIGSSSNEQYF.